These 19 T cell receptor beta chains were all obtained from the same sample, sequenced in a study of blood T cell repertoires in COVID-19. Generated by immunoSEQ multiplex PCR, the TCRdb table keeps only in-frame clones and is missing some. The repertoire holds some 140,000 clones, with about four fifths as singletons. The sample comprised peripheral blood. The receptors were gathered from a woman aged 80 or older with acute or convalescent COVID-19.

The chain couples TRBV28 to TRBJ2-7, with a weak D call TRBD2 (6 bases). This CDR3 is built from 11 residues. Germline V lookup: CDR1 MDHEN, CDR2 SYDVKM. Trimming removed 7 bases from V and 4 bases from J, with 8 bases in between. CDR3: CASMEGYEQYF. The CDR3, as DNA: TGTGCCAGCATGGAGGGGTACGAGCAGTACTTC.

The V and J genes are TRBV30 and TRBJ1-1, with 8 bases identical to TRBD1. The CDR3 loop spans 13 amino acids. CDR1 and CDR2 from the germline V gene are GTSNPN and SVGIG (reference sequence). V trimming: 3 bases; J trimming: 0 bases; junction bases outside the gene matches: 0. The CDR3 reads CAWRGQVNTEAFF. The CDR3 coding sequence is TGTGCCTGGAGGGGACAGGTGAACACTGAAGCTTTCTTT. Filled out from reference TRBV30 and TRBJ1-1, the complete variable domain reads SQTIHQWPATLVQPVGSPLSLECTVEGTSNPNLYWYRQAAGRGLQLLFYSVGIGQISSEVPQNLSASRPQDRQFILSSKKLLLSDSGFYLCAWRGQVNTEAFFGQGTRLTVV.

This clone was counted a few times. The CDR3 nucleotides are TGTGCCAGCTCACCACCGCCGGGGGACACTGAAGCTTTCTTT. This translates into CASSPPPGDTEAFF. V is TRBV18 and J is TRBJ1-1; TRBD1 is a possible D gene (5 bases). This CDR3 contains 14 residues. The V end was cut by 0 bases, the J end by 3 bases, with 8 bases between. Germline CDR1 and CDR2: KGHSH and LQKENI.

This chain joins TRBV4-3 and TRBJ1-4; D gene ambiguous. Germline V gives CDR1 LGHNA, CDR2 YSLEER. The CDR3 is made up of 15 amino acids. The V and J ends lost 0 bases and 6 bases respectively, with 11 bases between them. DNA of the CDR3: TGCGCCAGCAGCCAAGATGGCTCGGGGTATGAAAAACTGTTTTTT. Translated, it gives CASSQDGSGYEKLFF.

The chain has TRBV7-6 and TRBJ1-1, with 12 bases aligning to TRBD1. J lost 5 bases, V lost 1 base, and 14 bases had no gene match. CDR3 length: 19 amino acids. The germline gives CDR1 SGHVS, CDR2 FNYEAQ. Written as DNA, the CDR3 is TGTGCCAGCAGCTTAGGGGAGGGGACAGGGGGCGCGGTGGGAACTGAAGCTTTCTTT. Protein product: CASSLGEGTGGAVGTEAFF.

This chain's CDR3 is CASSISQAYNSPLHF. The CDR3 DNA sequence: TGTGCCAGTAGTATATCACAGGCCTATAATTCACCCCTCCACTTT. The J gene is TRBJ1-6, the V gene TRBV19; D is possibly TRBD1 (5 bases). V lost 2 bases to trimming and J lost 2 bases, with 7 bases between them. The CDR3 sequence is 15 residues long. In germline, CDR1 is LNHDA, CDR2 SQIVND (reference sequence). Full variable domain (remainder filled in from reference TRBV19 and TRBJ1-6): DGGITQSPKYLFRKEGQNVTLSCEQNLNHDAMYWYRQDPGQGLRLIYYSQIVNDFQKGDIAEGYSVSREKKESFPLTVTSAQKNPTAFYLCASSISQAYNSPLHFGNGTRLTVT.

Regarding this clone: In the same sample, other DNA sequences code for this CDR3. The V and J genes are TRBV7-2 and TRBJ1-1, with D possibly TRBD1 on 5 matching bases. From germline, CDR1 is SGHTA and CDR2 FQGNSA. V gave up 3 bases and J gave up 4 bases, with 9 bases separating them. This CDR3 comprises 13 residues. In DNA, the CDR3 is TGTGCCAGCAGCTTCCGGGGGAGCACTGAAGCTTTCTTT. It encodes CASSFRGSTEAFF. The variable domain in full, with the rest retrieved from reference TRBV7-2 and TRBJ1-1, is GAGVSQSPSNKVTEKGKDVELRCDPISGHTALYWYRQSLGQGLEFLIYFQGNSAPDKSGLPSDRFSAERTGGSVSTLTIQRTQQEDSAVYLCASSFRGSTEAFFGQGTRLTVV.

The V gene is TRBV7-9, the J gene TRBJ1-1, with 7 bases aligning to TRBD1. The V and J ends lost 5 bases and 5 bases, in that order; junction bases with no gene match: 8. The CDR3 totals 14 residues. Germline lookup yields CDR1 SEHNR and CDR2 FQNEAQ (reference sequence). The CDR3 loop is CASSPKGAGTEAFF. DNA for the CDR3: TGTGCCAGCAGCCCCAAGGGGGCGGGAACTGAAGCTTTCTTT.

The V and J genes are TRBV5-1 and TRBJ1-3; D not resolved. V lost 1 base and J 3 bases, leaving 5 bases between the germline ends. The CDR3 length is 13 residues. CDR1 is SGHRS and CDR2 is YFSETQ in the germline V gene. CDR3 DNA: TGCGCCAGCAGCTTGAACAGTGGAAACACCATATATTTT. Amino acids: CASSLNSGNTIYF.

The chain recombines TRBV6-1 with TRBJ2-7; D perhaps matches TRBD1 (6 bases). This CDR3 has 15 amino acids. V was trimmed by 3 bases and J by 4 bases, leaving 16 bases between them. Looked up from germline, CDR1 is MNHNS and CDR2 is SASEGT. CDR3 in DNA: TGTGCCAGCAGTGACGAAGGGACAAAACAATACGAGCAGTACTTC. Its translation is CASSDEGTKQYEQYF.

The table lists this clone with a count of one. The chain links TRBV7-3 to TRBJ2-6; TRBD2 matches 8 bases. The CDR3 sequence is 15 residues long. Looked up from germline, CDR1 is SGHTA and CDR2 is FQGTGA. With V trimmed by 5 bases and J by 2 bases, 2 bases remained unmatched. As DNA, the CDR3 is TGTGCCAGCAGCCCCGGGGGGGCTGGGGCCAACGTCCTGACTTTC. It specifies CASSPGGAGANVLTF.

The chain couples TRBV9 to TRBJ1-4; 9 nucleotides agree with TRBD1. Germline assignment: CDR1 SGDLS and CDR2 YYNGEE. CDR3 length: 19 amino acids. Trimming removed 3 bases from V and 2 bases from J; junction bases left unmatched: 14. CDR3 sequence (DNA): TGTGCCAGCAGCGAGCGAACAGGGGGCGCAGGGACGACTAATGAAAAACTGTTTTTT. It codes for CASSERTGGAGTTNEKLFF.

This chain joins TRBV6-5 and TRBJ2-7, with a tentative D call TRBD1 (6 bases). Germline CDR1 and CDR2: MNHEY and SVGAGI. This CDR3 comprises 16 residues. V shed 4 bases and J shed 0 bases, with 16 bases lying between them. CDR3 sequence: CASSSYRTASSYEQYF. CDR3 coding DNA: TGTGCCAGCAGTTCCTATAGGACAGCGAGCTCCTACGAGCAGTACTTC.

The chain links TRBV24-1 to TRBJ2-3, with 7 nucleotides matching TRBD2. The V gene end was trimmed by 3 bases and the J gene end by 1 base; junction bases not matched to a gene: 6. Germline V gene sequence: CDR1 KGHDR, CDR2 SFDVKD. CDR3 size: 16 residues. The CDR3 is CATSDPGTTGTDTQYF. CDR3 bases: TGTGCCACCAGTGATCCCGGGACTACAGGCACAGATACGCAGTATTTT.

CDR3 amino acids: CASTTNRGKNQPQHF. CDR3 bases: TGTGCCAGCACCACAAACAGGGGAAAGAATCAGCCCCAGCATTTT. The rearrangement joins TRBV6-5 to TRBJ1-5; the match to TRBD1 covers 7 bases. The CDR3 is 15 amino acids. V shed 7 bases, J shed 4 bases, and the junction held 10 bases outside the gene matches. In germline, CDR1 is MNHEY, CDR2 SVGAGI.

This rearrangement joins TRBV7-9 to TRBJ2-5, with TRBD2 matching over 14 bases. The CDR3 consists of 16 residues. V gave up 7 bases and J gave up 5 bases; unmatched junction bases: 9. Per the germline V gene, CDR1 is SEHNR and CDR2 is FQNEAQ (reference sequence). CDR3 DNA sequence: TGTGCCAGCACCCCGGGACTAGCGGGGGACGTGGAGACCCAGTACTTC. Protein product: CASTPGLAGDVETQYF.

The genes are TRBV5-4 and TRBJ1-2; D is possibly TRBD1 (5 bases). Per germline, CDR1 SGHNT and CDR2 YYREEE (reference sequence). V was cut by 3 bases and J by 8 bases, with 11 bases left in between. This CDR3 contains 12 residues. As DNA, the CDR3 is TGTGCCAGCAGCTCATGGGGGGAGGGCTACACCTTC. Amino acids: CASSSWGEGYTF. The complete variable domain, with remaining parts taken from reference TRBV5-4 and TRBJ1-2, reads ETGVTQSPTHLIKTRGQQVTLRCSSQSGHNTVSWYQQALGQGPQFIFQYYREEENGRGNFPPRFSGLQFPNYSSELNVNALELDDSALYLCASSSWGEGYTFGSGTRLTVV.

This CDR3 is CASSTHRDKGYNSPLHF. CDR3 nucleotide sequence: TGTGCCAGCAGCACACACAGGGACAAGGGCTATAATTCACCCCTCCACTTT. The chain employs TRBV9 and TRBJ1-6; possible D gene TRBD1, 6 bases. CDR3 size: 17 residues. Germline V gene lookup returns CDR1 SGDLS and CDR2 YYNGEE. V lost 4 bases, J lost 3 bases, and 17 bases lay in between. Looking up the rest from reference TRBV9 and TRBJ1-6 gives the full variable domain: DSGVTQTPKHLITATGQRVTLRCSPRSGDLSVYWYQQSLDQGLQFLIQYYNGEERAKGNILERFSAQQFPDLHSELNLSSLELGDSALYFCASSTHRDKGYNSPLHFGNGTRLTVT.

This clone has just a few counts. Written as DNA, the CDR3 is TGTGCCAGCAGCTCCCGGGGATCACCTTTGAACACTGAAGCTTTCTTT. Encoded protein: CASSSRGSPLNTEAFF. This sequence joins TRBV7-8 and TRBJ1-1; D is ambiguous. Trimming shortened V by 4 bases and J by 0 bases, and 15 bases separated the two germline ends. Germline V lookup: CDR1 SGHVS, CDR2 FQNEAQ. There are 16 residues in the CDR3.